This is a list of T cell receptor beta chains from one sample in a study of Ad26.COV2.S vaccination and SARS-CoV-2 variants. Some clones are missing from TCRdb's copy, which holds only in-frame ones; the method was immunoSEQ multiplex PCR. The table lists tens of thousands of clones, approximately 86% of them singletons, with roughly 15% in the top ten. Sequencing used peripheral blood, obtained after recovery from COVID-19. The receptors originated from a human donor who had recovered from COVID-19. The CDR3 runs from the conserved cysteine through the conserved F or W. The order of the fields is clone size, D gene, V gene, J gene, CDR3 protein, CDR3 DNA. A D gene is named only where the DNA matches it firmly. Not every row has a clone size; where given, it reads once, few, many or a size class.

size: .; D: TRBD1; V: TRBV11-3; J: TRBJ1-2; CDR3: CASSMATGGKYGYTF; DNA: TGTGCCAGCAGCATGGCGACAGGGGGCAAATATGGCTACACCTTC
size: few; D: .; V: TRBV7-2; J: TRBJ2-2; CDR3: CASSLTGLLNTGELFF; DNA: TGTGCCAGCAGCTTAACGGGACTCCTTAACACCGGGGAGCTGTTTTTT
size: .; D: TRBD2; V: TRBV18; J: TRBJ2-7; CDR3: CASSPPASGSHQQYF; DNA: TGTGCCAGCTCACCACCGGCTAGCGGGAGCCATCAGCAGTACTTC
size: few; D: .; V: TRBV7-9; J: TRBJ2-5; CDR3: CASSLSRLGVETQYF; DNA: TGTGCCAGCAGCTTATCGAGACTAGGGGTGGAGACCCAGTACTTC
size: .; D: .; V: TRBV2; J: TRBJ1-6; CDR3: CASSGDMAHSPLHF; DNA: TGTGCCAGCAGTGGGGACATGGCGCATTCACCCCTCCACTTT
size: once; D: .; V: TRBV14; J: TRBJ1-6; CDR3: CASSTVRDTFSYNSPLHF; DNA: TGTGCCAGCAGCACGGTCCGGGACACTTTCTCCTATAATTCACCCCTCCACTTT
size: few; D: .; V: TRBV9; J: TRBJ2-7; CDR3: CASSAHRDHTYEQYF; DNA: TGTGCCAGCAGCGCTCACCGGGACCACACCTACGAGCAGTACTTC
size: .; D: .; V: TRBV11-3; J: TRBJ2-5; CDR3: CASSLPGVQETQYF; DNA: TGTGCCAGCAGCTTGCCAGGGGTCCAAGAGACCCAGTACTTC
size: few; D: .; V: TRBV19; J: TRBJ1-1; CDR3: CASSSIGGGRITEAFF; DNA: TGTGCCAGTAGCTCCATAGGGGGGGGGCGAATCACTGAAGCTTTCTTT
size: .; D: .; V: TRBV4-2; J: TRBJ1-2; CDR3: CASSQDHKGKGYTF; DNA: TGTGCCAGCAGCCAAGATCACAAGGGGAAAGGCTACACCTTC
size: .; D: TRBD1; V: TRBV7-2; J: TRBJ1-2; CDR3: CASSVQGVANYGYTF; DNA: TGTGCCAGCAGCGTACAGGGGGTGGCTAACTATGGCTACACCTTC
size: once; D: TRBD1; V: TRBV7-3; J: TRBJ1-2; CDR3: CASSLSGGDYGYTF; DNA: TGTGCCAGCAGCCTCTCAGGGGGCGACTATGGCTACACCTTC
size: .; D: .; V: TRBV19; J: TRBJ2-6; CDR3: CASSTTGPSGANVLTF; DNA: TGTGCCAGTAGTACGACAGGTCCGTCAGGGGCCAACGTCCTGACTTTC
size: few; D: .; V: TRBV13; J: TRBJ2-2; CDR3: CASSPDNSGPTGELFF; DNA: TGTGCCAGCAGCCCCGATAATAGCGGTCCCACAGGGGAGCTGTTTTTT
size: once; D: TRBD2; V: TRBV4-3; J: TRBJ2-1; CDR3: CASSPGTSGGRGFF; DNA: TGCGCCAGCAGCCCCGGGACTAGCGGGGGCCGGGGGTTCTTC
size: once; D: TRBD2; V: TRBV3-1/TRBV3-2; J: TRBJ2-1; CDR3: CASSPDLAGLYNEQFF; DNA: TGTGCCAGCAGCCCGGACCTAGCGGGCCTATACAATGAGCAGTTCTTC
size: few; D: .; V: TRBV28; J: TRBJ1-1; CDR3: CASSVAMRKAFF; DNA: TGTGCCAGCAGTGTGGCTATGCGGAAAGCTTTCTTT
size: .; D: .; V: TRBV5-6; J: TRBJ2-7; CDR3: CASSPSAFRYEQYF; DNA: TGTGCCAGCAGCCCGAGTGCTTTCCGATACGAGCAGTACTTC
size: .; D: .; V: TRBV28; J: TRBJ1-1; CDR3: CASSLAVVDPMNTEAFF; DNA: TGTGCCAGCAGTTTAGCGGTCGTCGACCCAATGAACACTGAAGCTTTCTTT
size: .; D: TRBD1; V: TRBV20-1; J: TRBJ1-5; CDR3: CSASVPRGNQPQHF; DNA: TGCAGTGCTAGTGTCCCCAGGGGGAATCAGCCCCAGCATTTT
size: .; D: .; V: TRBV28; J: TRBJ1-5; CDR3: CASSQLSYRVVYNQPQHF; DNA: TGTGCCAGCAGTCAATTATCCTACAGGGTCGTATACAATCAGCCCCAGCATTTT
size: .; D: .; V: TRBV14; J: TRBJ2-2; CDR3: CASSQELAPGELFF; DNA: TGTGCCAGCAGCCAAGAGTTAGCCCCCGGGGAGCTGTTTTTT
size: .; D: .; V: TRBV18; J: TRBJ2-7; CDR3: CASSPRGSAYEQYF; DNA: TGTGCCAGCTCACCAAGGGGGAGCGCCTACGAGCAGTACTTC
size: .; D: TRBD2; V: TRBV12-5; J: TRBJ2-1; CDR3: CASGPGLAGVWEQFF; DNA: TGTGCTAGTGGTCCGGGACTAGCGGGAGTCTGGGAGCAGTTCTTC
size: .; D: .; V: TRBV9; J: TRBJ1-3; CDR3: CASSVAGQVGNTIYF; DNA: TGTGCCAGCAGCGTAGCTGGCCAGGTTGGAAACACCATATATTTT
size: .; D: TRBD1; V: TRBV11-2; J: TRBJ2-6; CDR3: CASSRIGTGGSGANVLTF; DNA: TGTGCCAGCAGCCGAATAGGGACAGGGGGCTCTGGGGCCAACGTCCTGACTTTC
size: .; D: .; V: TRBV9; J: TRBJ1-2; CDR3: CASSVKDQNYGYTF; DNA: TGTGCCAGCAGCGTAAAGGATCAGAACTATGGCTACACCTTC
size: .; D: TRBD1; V: TRBV28; J: TRBJ1-2; CDR3: CASSFSPGGEGNYGYTF; DNA: TGTGCCAGCAGTTTTTCCCCAGGGGGAGAGGGAAACTATGGCTACACCTTC
size: .; D: .; V: TRBV28; J: TRBJ1-1; CDR3: CASNWGGVGLNTEAFF; DNA: TGTGCCAGCAATTGGGGTGGGGTCGGATTGAACACTGAAGCTTTCTTT
size: .; D: .; V: TRBV2; J: TRBJ2-1; CDR3: CATRGQSNEQFF; DNA: TGTGCCACCAGGGGACAAAGCAATGAGCAGTTCTTC
size: .; D: .; V: TRBV19; J: TRBJ2-3; CDR3: CASSMGSRTDTQYF; DNA: TGTGCCAGTAGTATGGGGTCACGCACAGATACGCAGTATTTT
size: .; D: .; V: TRBV6-5; J: TRBJ2-5; CDR3: CASSYGRKETQYF; DNA: TGTGCCAGCAGTTACGGGAGGAAAGAGACCCAGTACTTC
size: .; D: TRBD1; V: TRBV3-1/TRBV3-2; J: TRBJ2-5; CDR3: CASSQHRGYWDQKKETQYF; DNA: TGTGCCAGCAGCCAACACAGGGGATACTGGGACCAAAAAAAAGAGACCCAGTACTTC
size: .; D: .; V: TRBV10-1; J: TRBJ2-7; CDR3: CASSDYDRPNYEQYF; DNA: TGCGCCAGCAGTGACTACGACAGGCCGAACTACGAGCAGTACTTC
size: .; D: .; V: TRBV28; J: TRBJ2-1; CDR3: CASNPGTSWGEQFF; DNA: TGTGCCAGCAACCCAGGAACTAGTTGGGGTGAGCAGTTCTTC
size: .; D: TRBD1; V: TRBV28; J: TRBJ1-2; CDR3: CASSRTGPSNYGYTF; DNA: TGTGCCAGCAGCAGGACAGGACCCAGTAACTATGGCTACACCTTC
size: .; D: TRBD2; V: TRBV19; J: TRBJ2-7; CDR3: CASSILAGGSYEQYF; DNA: TGTGCCAGTAGTATCCTAGCGGGGGGCTCCTACGAGCAGTACTTC